The 32 T cell receptor beta chains in this list originate from one sample, sequenced in a study of T-cell memory formation after mild COVID-19. TCRdb ran MiXCR on the 5' RACE reads and lists one entry per CDR3 protein. The repertoire holds 150,000 to 200,000 distinct CDR3 sequences, with 16% as singletons. The material sequenced was PBMCs or a T cell subset sorted from them (not recorded which). The receptors here all came from an adult woman who had mild COVID-19 (a few samples of this study predate the infection). Cell type and time point are not known.

J is TRBJ1-2 and V is TRBV6-6; weak D call: TRBD1 (5 bases). This CDR3 is 13 amino acids long. The V and J ends lost 4 bases and 8 bases respectively, with 14 bases between them. Germline V CDR1 and CDR2: MNHNY, SVGAGI (reference sequence). The DNA of the CDR3 is TGTGCCAGCAGTTCAAGGGGAATTGGAGGCTACACCTTC. This gives the protein CASSSRGIGGYTF.

The sample holds a few counts of this clonotype. The chain has TRBV20-1 and TRBJ2-7, with unresolved D. Germline loops: CDR1 DFQATT, CDR2 SNEGSKA (reference sequence). The V gene lost 4 bases and the J gene lost 2 bases, with 9 bases spanning the gap. The CDR3 is 12 residues long. CDR3 sequence reads: CSAIMLPYEQYF. CDR3 bases: TGCAGTGCTATAATGTTGCCCTACGAGCAGTACTTC.

The chain carries TRBV7-9 and TRBJ2-5; D possibly corresponds to TRBD2 (5 bases). Trimming removed 0 bases at V and 4 bases at J, with 12 bases between. This CDR3 region has 15 residues. Germline V gene data show CDR1 as SEHNR and CDR2 as FQNEAQ (reference sequence). CDR3 region: CASSLAGSRGETQYF. The DNA of the CDR3 is TGTGCCAGCAGCTTAGCGGGGTCCCGGGGAGAGACCCAGTACTTC.

CDR3 sequence: CASSPTGQGGYGYTF. CDR3 DNA: TGTGCCAGCAGTCCCACGGGGCAGGGTGGCTATGGCTACACCTTC. The V gene is TRBV27, the J gene TRBJ1-2; the D gene is possibly TRBD1 (5 bases). The CDR3 totals 15 residues. The germline V gene has CDR1 MNHEY and CDR2 SMNVEV (reference sequence). Deletions cut 5 bases from V and 4 bases from J, with 17 bases between.

This clonotype was counted at least ten times. The chain has TRBV2 and TRBJ2-1; possible D gene TRBD1, 6 bases. The ends were cut back, 7 bases at V and 12 bases at J, with 22 bases in the middle. The CDR3 runs 14 residues. Per germline, CDR1 SNHLY and CDR2 FYNNEI. CDR3 coding DNA: TGTGCCAGCATAGTAAGCGGCCCCCTACAGGGGCAGTTCTTC. Translation gives CASIVSGPLQGQFF.

This clonotype has just a few counts. CDR3: CASSYQYGYTF. In nucleotides, the CDR3 is TGTGCCAGCAGTTACCAGTATGGCTACACCTTC. V usage is TRBV28 and J usage is TRBJ1-2, with D unresolved. Germline loops: CDR1 MDHEN, CDR2 SYDVKM. CDR3 size: 11 residues. Trimming took 4 bases from V and 5 from J, leaving 5 bases between them.

The J gene is TRBJ2-4, the V gene TRBV25-1, with D maybe TRBD2 (6 bases). V was cut by 8 bases and J by 9 bases, with 11 bases left in between. The CDR3 is made up of 11 amino acids. CDR1 is MGHDK and CDR2 is SYGVNS in the germline V gene. CDR3 in DNA: TGTGCCAGCCGGGGGTACGGCATTCAGTACTTC. This sequence encodes CASRGYGIQYF.

This sequence joins TRBV5-1 and TRBJ1-2, with 12 bases matching TRBD1. The trim removed 4 bases at V and 6 bases at J, leaving 4 bases unmatched. Germline CDR1 reads SGHRS; CDR2 reads YFSETQ. The CDR3 extends over 14 amino acids. CDR3 protein: CASSPGQGADGYTF. CDR3 coding DNA: TGCGCCAGCAGCCCGGGACAGGGGGCGGATGGCTACACCTTC.

This clonotype has only a few counts. The chain is built from TRBV7-8 and TRBJ2-5; 9 bases agree with TRBD1. V was pared by 4 bases and J by 2 bases, with 11 bases of the junction left unmatched. The germline CDR1 and CDR2 sequences are SGHVS and FQNEAQ. The CDR3 has 17 amino acids. CDR3 region: CASSSSHRQGEQETQYF. DNA of the CDR3: TGTGCCAGCAGCTCCAGCCATAGACAGGGGGAACAAGAGACCCAGTACTTC.

The chain has TRBV7-9 and TRBJ2-7; D is undetermined. The V end lost 1 base, the J end lost 6 bases, and 7 bases lay between the germline ends. This CDR3 contains 12 residues. Germline CDR1 SEHNR, CDR2 FQNEAQ (reference sequence). The CDR3 nucleotides are TGTGCCAGCAGCTTAGTTCACCCCGAGCAGTACTTC. Its protein product is CASSLVHPEQYF.

This chain uses TRBV4-2 with TRBJ2-5; 9 bases agree with TRBD1. The CDR3 consists of 15 residues. V shed 4 bases, J shed 4 bases, and the junction held 7 bases outside the gene matches. Per the germline V gene, CDR1 is LGHNA and CDR2 is YNFKEQ. The chain's CDR3 is CASSRTTGGRETQYF. The DNA for the CDR3 is TGTGCCAGCAGCCGAACGACAGGGGGTCGAGAGACCCAGTACTTC.

The table lists this clonotype with a few counts. The chain couples TRBV9 to TRBJ1-2; D remains ambiguous. Per germline, CDR1 SGDLS and CDR2 YYNGEE. Trimming pared 0 bases from V and 1 base from J, leaving 22 bases between. The CDR3 is 19 residues long. DNA for the CDR3: TGTGCCAGCAGCGTAGGATCCCGGGGTGAGGCAGAAGATAACTATGGCTACACCTTC. Its translation is CASSVGSRGEAEDNYGYTF.

The chain carries TRBV20-1 and TRBJ2-1; D might be TRBD2 (5 bases). CDR3 length: 13 amino acids. Germline V CDR1 and CDR2: DFQATT, SNEGSKA (reference sequence). Trimming cost V 2 bases and J 10 bases, with 15 bases left between them. The CDR3 nucleotides are TGCAGTGCTAGACTAGCTGGCGATGAGGAGCAGTTCTTC. This encodes CSARLAGDEEQFF.

This chain uses TRBV6-2 or TRBV6-3 with TRBJ2-5; 10 bases match TRBD2. J gave up 4 bases and V 4 bases, and 9 bases lay outside the gene matches. The CDR3 loop spans 16 amino acids. CDR1 and CDR2 from the germline V gene are MNHEY and SVGEGT. The CDR3 DNA is TGTGCCAGCAGTTCCCGCCGACTAGCGGGCCCAGAGACCCAGTACTTC. This translates into CASSSRRLAGPETQYF.

V and J are TRBV9 and TRBJ2-3, with TRBD1 as a possible D gene (6 bases). The CDR3 is made up of 15 amino acids. With 0 bases removed from V and 4 bases from J, the gap between germline ends came to 12 bases. The germline V gene has CDR1 SGDLS and CDR2 YYNGEE. CDR3 DNA: TGTGCCAGCAGCGTAGGGATTACAGGGCCAGATACGCAGTATTTT. It translates to CASSVGITGPDTQYF.

Only a few counts were recorded for this clonotype. The rearrangement uses TRBV27 and TRBJ1-1; unclear D gene. The CDR3 is 14 residues long. The V and J ends lost 4 bases and 1 base respectively, with 10 bases between them. Germline V gene sequence: CDR1 MNHEY, CDR2 SMNVEV (reference sequence). The CDR3 sequence is CASSWAGANTEAFF. The CDR3 bases are TGTGCCAGCAGTTGGGCAGGAGCGAACACTGAAGCTTTCTTT.

There are many counts of this clonotype. The chain is built from TRBV18 and TRBJ1-4; D is unclear. Trimming took 0 bases from V and 5 from J, leaving 7 bases between them. The CDR3 totals 14 residues. The germline CDR1 and CDR2 sequences are KGHSH and LQKENI. CDR3: CASSPPMGNEKLFF. As DNA, the CDR3 is TGTGCCAGCTCACCACCGATGGGAAATGAAAAACTGTTTTTT.

Only a few counts were recorded for this clonotype. The chain employs TRBV5-4 and TRBJ2-2; D may match TRBD1 or TRBD2 (5 bases each). Trimming pared 4 bases from V and 6 bases from J, leaving 22 bases between. The CDR3 contains 17 residues. CDR1 is SGHNT, CDR2 YYREEE, per germline (reference sequence). This CDR3 is CASSNPTTAFGAGELFF. The DNA of the CDR3 is TGTGCCAGCAGCAACCCCACGACAGCCTTCGGGGCCGGGGAGCTGTTTTTT. The complete variable domain, with remaining parts taken from reference TRBV5-4 and TRBJ2-2, reads ETGVTQSPTHLIKTRGQQVTLRCSSQSGHNTVSWYQQALGQGPQFIFQYYREEENGRGNFPPRFSGLQFPNYSSELNVNALELDDSALYLCASSNPTTAFGAGELFFGEGSRLTVL.

The rearrangement uses TRBV3-1 and TRBJ2-7; D call uncertain. The CDR3 covers 12 residues. Germline CDR1 LGHDT, CDR2 YNNKEL (reference sequence). V was shortened by 0 bases and J by 8 bases, with 8 bases between the two germline ends. The CDR3 DNA follows: TGTGCCAGCAGCCAAGAGGGCAAGAAGCAGTACTTC. It specifies CASSQEGKKQYF.

The chain has TRBV9 and TRBJ2-1; the D gene could be TRBD1 or TRBD2 (7 bases each). CDR3 length equals 13 residues. Germline-derived CDR1 and CDR2 are SGDLS and YYNGEE. V lost 1 base and J 7 bases, leaving 9 bases between the germline ends. CDR3 in amino acids: CASSVQGGNEQFF. The CDR3, as DNA: TGTGCCAGCAGCGTACAGGGGGGGAATGAGCAGTTCTTC.

This clonotype was counted a few times. The chain employs TRBV20-1 and TRBJ2-7; D might be TRBD1 (5 bases). Germline CDR1 reads DFQATT; CDR2 reads SNEGSKA (reference sequence). This CDR3 spans 12 amino acids. CDR3 in DNA: TGCGGGGCCTGCCGGACGCACGGCGAGCAGTACTTC. Translation gives CGACRTHGEQYF.

This clonotype occurred a few times. The chain carries TRBV5-5 and TRBJ2-1; D unresolved. Deletions cut 1 base from V and 2 bases from J, with 7 bases between. Looked up from germline, CDR1 is SGHKS and CDR2 is YYEKEE (reference sequence). The CDR3 sequence is 14 residues long. CDR3 protein: CASSLNSPYNEQFF. In nucleotides, the CDR3 is TGTGCCAGCAGCTTGAACAGTCCCTACAATGAGCAGTTCTTC.

This clonotype was picked up a small number of times. This chain links TRBV4-2 with TRBJ2-5; 9 bases agree with TRBD2. The ends lost 0 bases at V and 6 bases at J; junction bases unmatched: 14. Germline V gene data show CDR1 as LGHNA and CDR2 as YNFKEQ. The CDR3 contains 18 residues. CDR3 sequence reads: CASSQDWWGSGSEKTQYF. As DNA, the CDR3 is TGTGCCAGCAGCCAAGATTGGTGGGGTAGCGGGAGTGAGAAGACCCAGTACTTC.

A few counts support this clonotype. The chain uses TRBV24-1 and TRBJ2-5; D remains unclear. The germline V gene encodes CDR1 KGHDR and CDR2 SFDVKD. Trimming shortened V by 4 bases and J by 6 bases, and 17 bases separated the two germline ends. The CDR3 consists of 15 residues. CDR3 protein: CATSDSRATQKTQYF. The DNA of the CDR3 is TGTGCCACCAGTGACTCCCGGGCGACCCAGAAGACCCAGTACTTC.

This clonotype was found many times. The rearrangement links TRBV6-2 or TRBV6-3 to TRBJ2-1; D is unclear. CDR3 length: 10 residues. Germline V gene lookup returns CDR1 MNHEY and CDR2 SVGEGT. The V end was cut by 5 bases, the J end by 5 bases, with 1 base between. The CDR3 region is CASSNNEQFF. The CDR3 bases are TGTGCCAGCAGTAACAATGAGCAGTTCTTC.

This clonotype has a handful of counts. This sequence joins TRBV29-1 and TRBJ2-2; weak D call: TRBD1 (6 bases). The length of the CDR3 is 14 residues. Germline V lookup: CDR1 SQVTM, CDR2 ANQGSEA. V was clipped by 5 bases and J by 2 bases, with 12 bases between them. CDR3 DNA sequence: TGCAGCGTTTCTTGGACAGTCAACACCGGGGAGCTGTTTTTT. Residues: CSVSWTVNTGELFF.

The sample holds many counts of this clonotype. The chain is built from TRBV5-1 and TRBJ2-1, with 12 bases lining up with TRBD2. CDR3 length: 17 amino acids. CDR1 and CDR2 from the germline V gene are SGHRS and YFSETQ. V trimming: 3 bases; J trimming: 0 bases; junction bases outside the gene matches: 4. The CDR3 nucleotides are TGCGCCAGCAGCTCAGGACTAGCGGGGAGCTCCTACAATGAGCAGTTCTTC. Translated: CASSSGLAGSSYNEQFF. Together with reference TRBV5-1 and TRBJ2-1, the CDR3 gives the full variable domain: KAGVTQTPRYLIKTRGQQVTLSCSPISGHRSVSWYQQTPGQGLQFLFEYFSETQRNKGNFPGRFSGRQFSNSRSEMNVSTLELGDSALYLCASSSGLAGSSYNEQFFGPGTRLTVL.

The chain uses TRBV28 and TRBJ2-2; D remains unclear. V was pared by 7 bases and J by 2 bases, with 8 bases between. The CDR3 has 13 residues. Germline V gene data show CDR1 as MDHEN and CDR2 as SYDVKM. The CDR3 here is CASTGLNTGELFF. The DNA for the CDR3 is TGTGCCAGCACCGGGCTCAACACCGGGGAGCTGTTTTTT.

This clonotype has at least ten counts. The CDR3 reads CSASPGTSAYEQYF. CDR3 in DNA: TGCAGTGCTAGCCCCGGGACTAGCGCGTACGAGCAGTACTTC. The chain links TRBV20-1 to TRBJ2-7; 10 bases are a match to TRBD2. Germline V gives CDR1 DFQATT, CDR2 SNEGSKA (reference sequence). After removal of 3 bases from V and 4 bases from J, the junction contained 6 bases not matched to a gene. The CDR3 has 14 amino acids.

This clonotype was found a few times. The rearrangement uses TRBV5-1 and TRBJ2-3, with TRBD1 identical over 10 bases. CDR1 is SGHRS, CDR2 YFSETQ, per germline. The junction had 9 bases not matched to a gene; V was cut back by 0 bases and J by 2 bases. This CDR3 is 18 amino acids long. The CDR3 is CASSLAQTGTGVTDTQYF. The CDR3 coding sequence is TGCGCCAGCAGCTTGGCCCAGACCGGGACAGGGGTCACAGATACGCAGTATTTT. Using reference TRBV5-1 and TRBJ2-3 for the parts outside the CDR3, the full variable domain is KAGVTQTPRYLIKTRGQQVTLSCSPISGHRSVSWYQQTPGQGLQFLFEYFSETQRNKGNFPGRFSGRQFSNSRSEMNVSTLELGDSALYLCASSLAQTGTGVTDTQYFGPGTRLTVL.

This clonotype was picked up a small number of times. V is TRBV18 and J is TRBJ1-4; D is unclear. The CDR3 has 14 residues. Trimming cost V 3 bases and J 8 bases, with 13 bases left between them. Germline CDR1 is KGHSH and CDR2 is LQKENI. CDR3 nucleotides: TGTGCCAGCTCACCCGGCGGAAAGGGCGAAAAACTGTTTTTT. Protein product: CASSPGGKGEKLFF. The variable domain in full, with the rest retrieved from reference TRBV18 and TRBJ1-4, is NAGVMQNPRHLVRRRGQEARLRCSPMKGHSHVYWYRQLPEEGLKFMVYLQKENIIDESGMPKERFSAEFPKEGPSILRIQQVVRGDSAAYFCASSPGGKGEKLFFGSGTQLSVL.

In this sample, this clonotype turned up a few times. CDR3 protein: CASRQGARGFEQYF. For the CDR3, the DNA is TGTGCCAGCAGACAGGGAGCGCGGGGTTTTGAGCAGTACTTC. This chain joins TRBV6-5 and TRBJ2-7, with D perhaps given as TRBD1 or TRBD2 (6 bases each). V was shortened by 6 bases and J by 7 bases, with 19 bases between the two germline ends. The CDR3 totals 14 residues. Per germline, CDR1 MNHEY and CDR2 SVGAGI.